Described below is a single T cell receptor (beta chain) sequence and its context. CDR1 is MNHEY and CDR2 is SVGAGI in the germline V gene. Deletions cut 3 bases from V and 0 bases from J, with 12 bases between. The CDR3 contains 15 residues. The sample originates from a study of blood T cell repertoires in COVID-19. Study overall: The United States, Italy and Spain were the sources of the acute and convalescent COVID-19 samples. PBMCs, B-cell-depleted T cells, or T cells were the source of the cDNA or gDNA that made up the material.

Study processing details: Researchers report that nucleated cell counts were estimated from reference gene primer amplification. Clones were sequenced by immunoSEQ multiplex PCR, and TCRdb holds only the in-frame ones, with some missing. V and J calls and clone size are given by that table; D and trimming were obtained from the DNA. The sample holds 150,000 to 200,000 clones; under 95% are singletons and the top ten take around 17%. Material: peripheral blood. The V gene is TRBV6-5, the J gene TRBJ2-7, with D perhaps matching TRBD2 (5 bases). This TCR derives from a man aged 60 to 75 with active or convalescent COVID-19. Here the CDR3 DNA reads TGTGCCAGCAGTTATTCTCGGAGGAGCTCCTACGAGCAGTACTTC. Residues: CASSYSRRSSYEQYF.